Included here is one TCR beta chain sequence, with context. Its specificity is unknown. The record originates from a study of T-cell memory formation after mild COVID-19. Study-level results: The main location of contracting CD4+ clones was CM and EM, and that of contracting CD8+ clones was EMRA.

TCRdb called the 5' RACE reads again in MiXCR, with one record for every CDR3 protein. The profile shows tens of thousands of distinct CDR3 sequences, roughly 25% of them singletons. The CDR3 loop spans 16 amino acids. The germline gives CDR1 SGHKS, CDR2 YYEKEE (reference sequence). V was cut by 1 base and J by 3 bases, with 14 bases left in between. The TCR sequence derives from a man younger than 35 who had mild COVID-19 (a few samples of this study predate the infection). Cell type and time point are not known. J is TRBJ2-1 and V is TRBV5-5; D unclear. The sequenced material came from PBMCs or a T cell subset sorted from them (not recorded which). Written as DNA, the CDR3 is TGTGCCAGCAGCTTGCAGGCGGTAGGAAGCTACAATGAGCAGTTCTTC. It encodes CASSLQAVGSYNEQFF.